This TCR beta chain derives from a study of T cells after yellow fever vaccination. The CDR3 is 15 residues long. J lost 9 bases, V lost 7 bases, and 13 bases had no gene match. The germline gives CDR1 WSHSY, CDR2 SAAADI. Study-level findings and limits: Researchers noted that a small share of clonotypes showed up in both CD4 and CD8 compartments. Peak timing came faster in the weaker secondary response, day 5 versus 15. A large majority of primary-vaccination clones showed up again after the booster (approximately 96% CD4, about 87% CD8).

TCRdb fed the 5' RACE reads into MiXCR, producing one record per CDR3 protein. The sample lists fewer than 450,000 distinct CDR3 sequences, 7% to 10% occurring once. Only a few counts were recorded for this clonotype. Its target is unknown. Source: PBMCs, taken roughly seven weeks after the first yellow fever vaccination. The sequence was obtained from a man between 18 and 29 years old who received the YFV17D yellow fever vaccine. This chain uses TRBV10-2 with TRBJ2-1, with 9 bases identical to TRBD1. In DNA, the CDR3 is TGCGCCAGCATGTCGGGACAGGGATCGTCGGGTGAGCAGTTCTTC. This gives the protein CASMSGQGSSGEQFF.